Presented here are 19 T cell receptor beta chains from one specimen sequenced in a study of T-cell memory formation after mild COVID-19. MiXCR, run by TCRdb on the 5' RACE reads, gives a single entry per CDR3 protein. Seen here are approximately 340,000 distinct CDR3 sequences, about an eighth observed once, and the top ten hold about 22%. What was sequenced was PBMCs or a T cell subset sorted from them (not recorded which). These receptors were obtained from a man aged 18 to 35 who had mild COVID-19 (a few samples of this study predate the infection). Cell type and time point are not known.

V and J are TRBV19 and TRBJ1-1; D gene ambiguous. The CDR3 extends over 13 amino acids. Germline CDR1 is LNHDA and CDR2 is SQIVND (reference sequence). V lost 8 bases, J lost 3 bases, and 13 bases lay in between. The CDR3 protein is CASVDWGDTEAFF. The CDR3 nucleotides are TGTGCCAGTGTTGACTGGGGAGACACTGAAGCTTTCTTT.

The chain links TRBV6-5 to TRBJ1-6; the D is unclear. The germline CDR1 and CDR2 sequences are MNHEY and SVGAGI. V lost 6 bases to trimming and J lost 6 bases, with 12 bases between them. The CDR3 runs to 14 residues. The CDR3 nucleotides read TGTGCCAGCAGCTACAGAACCTCTAATTCACCCCTCCACTTT. Its protein product is CASSYRTSNSPLHF.

This clonotype was seen a few times. V and J are TRBV7-3 and TRBJ2-5, with 8 bases aligning to TRBD2. Trimming at V came to 0 bases and at J to 0 bases, leaving 0 bases not matched to a gene. The CDR3 loop spans 15 amino acids. Germline CDR1 SGHTA, CDR2 FQGTGA. The CDR3 sequence is CASSLTGLDQETQYF. In nucleotides, the CDR3 is TGTGCCAGCAGCTTAACGGGACTAGACCAAGAGACCCAGTACTTC. The full variable domain, in which reference TRBV7-3 and TRBJ2-5 provide the parts outside the CDR3, is GAGVSQTPSNKVTEKGKYVELRCDPISGHTALYWYRQSLGQGPEFLIYFQGTGAADDSGLPNDRFFAVRPEGSVSTLKIQRTERGDSAVYLCASSLTGLDQETQYFGPGTRLLVL.

The table lists this clonotype with a few counts. The V and J genes are TRBV7-2 and TRBJ2-2; TRBD1 agrees at 7 bases. CDR3 size: 12 residues. V was clipped by 5 bases and J by 8 bases; unmatched bases: 2. Germline assignment: CDR1 SGHTA and CDR2 FQGNSA. The CDR3 loop reads CASSRGQGELFF. The CDR3 region has the DNA TGTGCCAGCAGCAGGGGACAGGGGGAGCTGTTTTTT.

The chain is built from TRBV7-9 and TRBJ1-1; D is perhaps TRBD1 (6 bases). This CDR3 region has 16 residues. Germline V gene lookup returns CDR1 SEHNR and CDR2 FQNEAQ (reference sequence). V lost 4 bases and J 3 bases, leaving 18 bases between the germline ends. As DNA, the CDR3 is TGTGCCAGCAGCTCTCACCGAACTAAGGGGGACACTGAAGCTTTCTTT. Its translation is CASSSHRTKGDTEAFF.

This clonotype appeared a few times. The chain is built from TRBV19 and TRBJ1-5, with D maybe TRBD1 (5 bases). V gave up 10 bases and J gave up 6 bases, with 16 bases separating them. CDR1 and CDR2 from the germline V gene are LNHDA and SQIVND (reference sequence). CDR3 length: 13 residues. The CDR3 region is CATQGVRGQPQHF. In DNA, the CDR3 is TGTGCCACCCAAGGGGTTCGAGGTCAGCCCCAGCATTTT.

This clonotype was detected ten times or more. This chain joins TRBV12-3 or TRBV12-4 and TRBJ2-2; 9 bases are shared with TRBD1. This CDR3 comprises 15 residues. The J segment lost 4 bases and the V segment lost 5 bases, leaving 5 bases of the junction unmatched. The CDR3 nucleotides read TGTGCCAGCAGTAGCCGGGACAGGGTCACCGGGGAGCTGTTTTTT. Translated: CASSSRDRVTGELFF.

This chain joins TRBV6-5 and TRBJ2-2; the D gene is possibly TRBD2 (6 bases). The CDR3 length is 15 residues. Trimming took 8 bases from V and 0 from J, leaving 13 bases between them. Germline CDR1 MNHEY, CDR2 SVGAGI. CDR3 coding DNA: TGTGCCAGCGGCTCTGGAGGGGCGAACACCGGGGAGCTGTTTTTT. It translates to CASGSGGANTGELFF.

This clonotype was observed at least ten times. The chain is built from TRBV30 and TRBJ1-4; TRBD1 matches at 7 bases. V lost 0 bases and J lost 10; bases outside the gene matches: 5. CDR1 is GTSNPN and CDR2 is SVGIG in the germline V gene (reference sequence). The CDR3 extends over 13 amino acids. CDR3 bases: TGTGCCTGGAGTGTACAGGGGAGCGGAAAACTGTTTTTT. Translation: CAWSVQGSGKLFF.

This chain joins TRBV21-1 and TRBJ2-5; TRBD2 is taken as the D call from the table, unchecked against the DNA. TRBV21-1 is annotated as a pseudogene. The length of the CDR3 is 13 residues. The CDR3 region is CARSTSGSETQYF. The CDR3 nucleotides read TGTGCCAGGTCGACTAGCGGGTCTGAGACCCAGTACTTC.

This clonotype was counted a few times. V gene TRBV7-3 combines with J gene TRBJ2-1; TRBD2 aligns across 8 bases. CDR3 length equals 15 residues. Germline loops: CDR1 SGHTA, CDR2 FQGTGA. J was trimmed by 7 bases and V by 3 bases; bases with no gene match: 8. The DNA of the CDR3 is TGTGCCAGCAGCTTCGGGCTAGCGGGCATGAATGAGCAGTTCTTC. It translates to CASSFGLAGMNEQFF. Looking up the rest from reference TRBV7-3 and TRBJ2-1 gives the full variable domain: GAGVSQTPSNKVTEKGKYVELRCDPISGHTALYWYRQSLGQGPEFLIYFQGTGAADDSGLPNDRFFAVRPEGSVSTLKIQRTERGDSAVYLCASSFGLAGMNEQFFGPGTRLTVL.

The V call is TRBV5-1, the J call TRBJ2-2; D unresolved. From germline, CDR1 is SGHRS and CDR2 YFSETQ. Trimming pared 5 bases from V and 5 bases from J, leaving 19 bases between. The length of the CDR3 is 16 residues. The CDR3 region is CASRPLPQVSTGELFF. CDR3 DNA: TGCGCCAGCAGACCTCTACCCCAGGTCTCAACCGGGGAGCTGTTTTTT. The full variable domain, with the rest looked up from reference TRBV5-1 and TRBJ2-2, is KAGVTQTPRYLIKTRGQQVTLSCSPISGHRSVSWYQQTPGQGLQFLFEYFSETQRNKGNFPGRFSGRQFSNSRSEMNVSTLELGDSALYLCASRPLPQVSTGELFFGEGSRLTVL.

This clonotype was seen more than once but under ten times. The CDR3 is CASSQMGLNTEAFF. Here the CDR3 DNA reads TGCGCCAGCAGCCAGATGGGCCTCAACACTGAAGCTTTCTTT. J is TRBJ1-1 and V is TRBV4-3; D is ambiguous. Trimming stripped 3 bases from V and 2 bases from J, with 10 bases between. This CDR3 has 14 amino acids. Germline V CDR1 and CDR2: LGHNA, YSLEER.

A few counts support this clonotype. This sequence joins TRBV4-1 and TRBJ1-5; TRBD1 is a possible D gene (5 bases). The germline gives CDR1 MGHRA, CDR2 YSYEKL. V was pared by 2 bases and J by 6 bases, with 20 bases between. The CDR3 is made up of 17 amino acids. CDR3 in amino acids: CASSQPRGGGRGQPQHF. The CDR3 DNA follows: TGCGCCAGCAGCCAACCCCGTGGAGGCGGTAGGGGTCAGCCCCAGCATTTT.

This clonotype has a count of ten or more. J is TRBJ1-1 and V is TRBV12-3 or TRBV12-4; D is unresolved. The CDR3 covers 12 residues. V was shortened by 5 bases and J by 0 bases, with 4 bases between the two germline ends. The CDR3, as DNA: TGTGCCAGCAGTAATATGAACACTGAAGCTTTCTTT. It specifies CASSNMNTEAFF.

The rearrangement links TRBV7-2 to TRBJ2-7, with 7 positions matching TRBD1. The CDR3 runs to 13 residues. V dropped 5 bases and J dropped 2; count of bases not matched to a gene: 3. Germline loops: CDR1 SGHTA, CDR2 FQGNSA. CDR3 DNA sequence: TGTGCCAGCAGCGAGGGGGCCCCCTACGAGCAGTACGTC. It encodes CASSEGAPYEQYV.

V and J are TRBV5-1 and TRBJ2-4; no reliable D call. Looked up from germline, CDR1 is SGHRS and CDR2 is YFSETQ. The CDR3 is 11 amino acids. The germline V and J ends were trimmed by 4 bases and 6 bases, with 5 bases remaining between them. The CDR3 nucleotides read TGCGCCAGCAGCAACTTAAACATTCAGTACTTC. Its translation: CASSNLNIQYF.

This clonotype was observed a handful of times. The chain employs TRBV6-1 and TRBJ1-1, with 8 positions matching TRBD1. CDR1 is MNHNS and CDR2 is SASEGT in the germline V gene. V shed 5 bases and J 4 bases; nucleotides not matched to a gene: 3. The CDR3 sequence is 13 residues long. The CDR3 DNA is TGTGCCAGCAGTCCTACAGGGGGCACTGAAGCTTTCTTT. Translating it yields CASSPTGGTEAFF.

This CDR3 is CASSPGTPKLFF. Written as DNA, the CDR3 is TGCGCCAGCAGCCCGGGGACGCCCAAACTGTTTTTT. This chain links TRBV5-1 with TRBJ1-4; the D gene is possibly TRBD1 (5 bases). V lost 4 bases to trimming and J lost 11 bases, with 12 bases between them. CDR1 and CDR2 from the germline V gene are SGHRS and YFSETQ. This CDR3 comprises 12 residues.